The TCR beta chain under discussion was sequenced for a study of T cell responses to AZD1222 COVID-19 vaccine. This clone has just one count. This CDR3 comprises 16 residues. Per the germline V gene, CDR1 is SEHNR and CDR2 is FQNEAQ (reference sequence). Trimming removed 5 bases at V and 0 bases at J, with 11 bases between. Second-dose timings of about 4 or about 12 weeks were pooled. The method was immunoSEQ multiplex PCR; TCRdb's version includes in-frame clones alone and lacks a portion of them. The data show about 170,000 clones, roughly 85% seen once. Here the sequenced sample was peripheral blood, taken 28 days after the second AZD1222 dose. The chain links TRBV7-9 to TRBJ1-6; no firm D call. This sequence originates from an adult who received the AZD1222 COVID-19 vaccine. In nucleotides, the CDR3 is TGTGCCAGCAGCCAGACTCCGAGCTCCTATAATTCACCCCTCCACTTT. It codes for CASSQTPSSYNSPLHF.